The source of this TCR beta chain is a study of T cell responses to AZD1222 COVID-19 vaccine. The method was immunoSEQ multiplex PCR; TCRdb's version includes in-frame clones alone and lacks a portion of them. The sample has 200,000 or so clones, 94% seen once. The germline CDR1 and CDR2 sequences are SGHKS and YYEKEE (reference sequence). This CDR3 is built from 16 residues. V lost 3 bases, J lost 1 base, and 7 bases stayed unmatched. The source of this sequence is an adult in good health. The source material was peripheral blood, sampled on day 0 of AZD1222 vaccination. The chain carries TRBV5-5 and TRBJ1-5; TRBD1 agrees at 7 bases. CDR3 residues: CASSSLTGVSNQPQHF. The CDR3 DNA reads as TGTGCCAGCAGCTCCCTCACAGGGGTCAGCAATCAGCCCCAGCATTTT.